A selection of T cell receptor beta chains follows, all from one sample in a study of cytomegalovirus exposure and HLA in healthy donors. Data came from immunoSEQ multiplex PCR; TCRdb stores just in-frame clones and leaves some out. Of over 100,000 clones listed, 70% to 90% are singletons. Material for sequencing was PBMCs. The receptors come from a man aged 35 to 55 in good health and CMV-seronegative. Both conserved end residues are part of each CDR3. D genes are given only for firm matches. Some rows have no size entry. The others give once, few or many, or a class for an expanded clone.

J | D | V | size | DNA | CDR3
TRBJ2-7 | NA | TRBV30 | NA | TGTGCCTGGTCTTCAGGGGTCACCTACGAGCAGTACTTC | CAWSSGVTYEQYF
TRBJ2-7 | TRBD2 | TRBV10-3 | NA | TGTGCCATCAGTGAACGGCGGGGGGCCCCCTACGAGCAGTACTTC | CAISERRGAPYEQYF
TRBJ2-7 | NA | TRBV21-1 | NA | TGTGCCAGCAGCGTCATCATGGGACAGGGCTTCTACGAGCAGTACTTC | CASSVIMGQGFYEQYF
TRBJ2-2 | NA | TRBV7-3 | NA | TGTGCCAGCACGAGTCTATCGAGTACCGGGGAGCTGTTTTTT | CASTSLSSTGELFF
TRBJ1-1 | NA | TRBV6-5 | NA | TGTGCCAGCAGTCACACAGGAGAGAACACTGAAGCTTTCTTT | CASSHTGENTEAFF
TRBJ1-1 | NA | TRBV19 | few | TGTGCCAGTAGTATTGCGGGAGGCACTGAAGCTTTCTTT | CASSIAGGTEAFF
TRBJ1-1 | NA | TRBV30 | NA | TGTGCCTGGAGTGTCACGGGAGGCACTGAAGCTTTCTTT | CAWSVTGGTEAFF
TRBJ1-1 | TRBD1 | TRBV7-9 | NA | TGTGCCAGCAGCCCCTGGACAGGGTTGAACACTGAAGCTTTCTTT | CASSPWTGLNTEAFF
TRBJ1-1 | NA | TRBV5-1 | NA | TGCGCCAGCAGCTTGGCACAGGGGAACACTGAAGCTTTCTTT | CASSLAQGNTEAFF
TRBJ2-5 | TRBD1 | TRBV2 | NA | TGTGCCAGCAGTGACACCGGGACAGGGGAAGAGACCCAGTACTTC | CASSDTGTGEETQYF
TRBJ1-1 | NA | TRBV7-9 | once | TGTTCCAGCAGCTTAGGGCAGGGGAACACTGAAGCTTTCTTT | CSSSLGQGNTEAFF
TRBJ1-4 | TRBD1 | TRBV19 | NA | TGTGCCAGTAGTGGACAGGGCCGAAATAATGAAAAACTGTTTTTT | CASSGQGRNNEKLFF
TRBJ1-2 | NA | TRBV5-6 | NA | TGTGCCAGCACGAGTCCCGCGGTGGGCAGGGGATTAGTCTACACCTTC | CASTSPAVGRGLVYTF
TRBJ2-3 | TRBD2 | TRBV29-1 | NA | TGCAGCGTAAAACCTTTAGCGGGGAACACAGATACGCAGTATTTT | CSVKPLAGNTDTQYF
TRBJ2-2 | NA | TRBV2 | few | TGTGCCAGCAGTGAGAGACAGGCCGGGGAGCTGTTTTTT | CASSERQAGELFF
TRBJ1-3 | NA | TRBV4-1 | once | TGCGCCAGCAGCCAAGATTTGGCCTCTGGAAACACCATATATTTT | CASSQDLASGNTIYF
TRBJ1-5 | NA | TRBV5-1 | NA | TGCGCCACCCCTTGGGGGGTTAGCAATCAGCCCCAGCATTTT | CATPWGVSNQPQHF
TRBJ1-3 | NA | TRBV18 | NA | TGTGCCAGCTCGTCAAACAGGGAAAGCTCTGGAAACACCATATATTTT | CASSSNRESSGNTIYF
TRBJ2-7 | NA | TRBV25-1 | NA | TGTGCCAGCAGTGAACACTCCTACGAGCAGTACTTC | CASSEHSYEQYF
TRBJ2-5 | TRBD2 | TRBV5-1 | NA | TGCGCCAGCAGCAAAGAACTAGCGGGGTATTCAGAGACCCAGTACTTC | CASSKELAGYSETQYF
TRBJ1-2 | TRBD1 | TRBV6-5 | NA | TGTGCCAGCAGGGGGACAGGGGGTTTCTATGGCTACACCTTC | CASRGTGGFYGYTF
TRBJ2-5 | NA | TRBV6-6 | NA | TGTGCCAGCAGTTCGTCACGGGGGTACCAAGAGACCCAGTACTTC | CASSSSRGYQETQYF
TRBJ2-3 | TRBD1 | TRBV5-4 | NA | TGTGCCAGCAGCTTTAATCCCAGGGGGAACACAGATACGCAGTATTTT | CASSFNPRGNTDTQYF
TRBJ1-5 | NA | TRBV7-9 | NA | TGTTCCAGCAGCTTAAGCGTTCATCCCCAGCATTTT | CSSSLSVHPQHF
TRBJ1-1 | TRBD1 | TRBV19 | NA | TGTGCCAGTAGTAGGGGACAGGAGAACACTGAAGCTTTCTTT | CASSRGQENTEAFF
TRBJ1-2 | TRBD1 | TRBV19 | NA | TGTGCCAGTAGTATAGAGGGGACAGGGTATGGCTACACCTTC | CASSIEGTGYGYTF
TRBJ1-3 | TRBD1 | TRBV9 | NA | TGTGCCAGCAGCGGACTGGGGGACAGGGGTGCCGGAAACACCATATATTTT | CASSGLGDRGAGNTIYF
TRBJ2-2 | TRBD2 | TRBV9 | NA | TGTGCCAGCAGCGTATTTGGGACTACCTCTGCCGGGGAGCTGTTTTTT | CASSVFGTTSAGELFF